The rows below give T cell receptor beta chains drawn from one sample of a study of early T cells in non-severe SARS-CoV-2 infection. One entry per CDR3 protein, called by TCRdb with MiXCR from the 5' RACE reads. The repertoire has tens of thousands of distinct CDR3 sequences, approximately 11% of them found once; the top ten carry over 10%. Sequenced: whole blood. The receptor set was obtained from an adult who was a healthcare worker with PCR-confirmed SARS-CoV-2 infection or an uninfected control (not recorded which). CDR3s include the opening cysteine and the closing phenylalanine or tryptophan. The D gene is left open where the match is weak. Size values are once, few and many counts, or a class for expanded clones, and some rows have none.

V,size,J,D,CDR3,DNA
TRBV12-3/TRBV12-4,NA,TRBJ1-3,NA,CASRASGNTIYF,TGTGCCAGCAGGGCCTCTGGAAACACCATATATTTT
TRBV6-1,few,TRBJ1-2,TRBD1,CASSVAGGHYGYTF,TGTGCCAGCAGTGTGGCAGGGGGCCACTATGGCTACACCTTC
TRBV5-1,NA,TRBJ1-1,NA,CASTGLNTEAFF,TGCGCCAGCACGGGGTTGAACACTGAAGCTTTCTTT
TRBV18,many,TRBJ2-4,NA,CASSPRGPPELTKNIQYF,TGTGCCAGCTCACCGCGCGGGCCTCCGGAACTAACCAAAAACATTCAGTACTTC
TRBV29-1,few,TRBJ2-7,TRBD1,CSVEPGTGTYEQYF,TGCAGCGTTGAACCCGGGACAGGGACCTACGAGCAGTACTTC
TRBV10-3,NA,TRBJ2-7,NA,CAISDGGGEQYF,TGTGCCATCAGTGACGGGGGCGGCGAGCAGTACTTC
TRBV14,few,TRBJ2-3,NA,CASSQATEVFGTDADTQYF,TGTGCCAGCAGCCAAGCGACGGAAGTTTTCGGGACGGACGCAGATACGCAGTATTTT
TRBV11-2,many,TRBJ2-3,NA,CASSLDRTPDTQYF,TGTGCCAGCAGCTTAGATCGGACCCCAGATACGCAGTATTTT
TRBV9,many,TRBJ2-1,NA,CASSVDWGNEQFF,TGTGCCAGCAGCGTAGATTGGGGGAATGAGCAGTTCTTC
TRBV5-1,NA,TRBJ2-3,NA,CASSLYLEGTDTQYF,TGCGCCAGCAGCTTGTATCTAGAGGGCACAGATACGCAGTATTTT
TRBV28,many,TRBJ2-1,TRBD2,CASSVLLAGINEQFF,TGTGCCAGCAGCGTTTTGCTAGCGGGAATTAATGAGCAGTTCTTC
TRBV11-2,many,TRBJ2-3,TRBD2,CASSFKAGSTDTQYF,TGTGCCAGCAGCTTTAAAGCGGGGTCCACAGATACGCAGTATTTT
TRBV5-3,few,TRBJ1-6,NA,CARSLRHTGPSCGSYNSPLHF,TGTGCCAGAAGCTTGAGACATACAGGGCCCTCCTGTGGCTCCTATAATTCACCCCTCCACTTT
TRBV6-2/TRBV6-3,NA,TRBJ2-1,NA,CASSPGLHISYNEQFF,TGTGCCAGCAGTCCGGGACTGCATATCTCCTACAATGAGCAGTTCTTC
TRBV14,NA,TRBJ1-2,NA,CASSREDGPRGYTF,TGTGCCAGCAGCCGAGAAGATGGACCGCGGGGCTACACCTTC
TRBV4-1,many,TRBJ2-2,TRBD1,CASSHPRTGLNTGELFF,TGCGCCAGCAGCCATCCCAGGACAGGGCTGAACACCGGGGAGCTGTTTTTT
TRBV5-1,NA,TRBJ2-5,NA,CASSSEGMIPETQYF,TGCGCCAGCAGCTCCGAGGGGATGATTCCGGAGACCCAGTACTTC
TRBV6-5,many,TRBJ1-4,NA,CASSYSRFNEKLFF,TGTGCCAGCAGTTACTCGCGATTCAATGAAAAACTGTTTTTT
TRBV9,few,TRBJ2-1,TRBD1,CASSAEGQGGGEQFF,TGTGCCAGCAGCGCCGAGGGACAGGGAGGAGGGGAGCAGTTCTTC
TRBV7-9,NA,TRBJ2-7,NA,CASSLGDGPYEQYF,TGTGCCAGCAGCTTAGGGGACGGGCCCTACGAGCAGTACTTC
TRBV6-1,many,TRBJ2-1,NA,CASSEVRGFNEQFF,TGTGCCAGCAGTGAAGTACGAGGCTTCAATGAGCAGTTCTTC
TRBV6-5,many,TRBJ2-1,NA,CASRRAVSYNEQFF,TGTGCCAGCAGGCGGGCCGTCTCCTACAATGAGCAGTTCTTC